These 29 T cell receptor beta chains originate from one sample sequenced in a study of blood T cell repertoires in COVID-19. Sequencing was performed with immunoSEQ multiplex PCR; in TCRdb, only in-frame clones are kept and a portion is missing. The sample holds under 200,000 clones, 88% seen once. Sample: peripheral blood. Source of these receptors: a man in his sixties with acute or convalescent COVID-19.

V usage is TRBV7-3 and J usage is TRBJ1-2; D is uncertain. Trimming stripped 0 bases from V and 7 bases from J, with 9 bases between. Germline assignment: CDR1 SGHTA and CDR2 FQGTGA. The CDR3 runs 13 residues. CDR3 loop: CASSLTYFSGYTF. CDR3 in DNA: TGTGCCAGCAGCTTAACGTATTTCAGTGGCTACACCTTC.

This clone was observed once. The CDR3 DNA reads TGTGCCAGCAGTCAAGCACGCACTGAAGCTTTCTTT. Translating gives CASSQARTEAFF. The chain employs TRBV6-2 or TRBV6-3 and TRBJ1-1; no clear D. V was trimmed by 5 bases and J by 4 bases, leaving 8 bases between them. Germline lookup yields CDR1 MNHEY and CDR2 SVGEGT. The CDR3 totals 12 residues.

CDR3 protein: CASSLGLAGAPEYF. DNA of the CDR3: TGTGCCAGCAGCCTCGGACTAGCGGGGGCTCCGGAGTATTTT. This sequence joins TRBV9 and TRBJ2-3; TRBD2 aligns across 13 bases. Per the germline V gene, CDR1 is SGDLS and CDR2 is YYNGEE. V shed 4 bases, J shed 13 bases, and the junction held 9 bases outside the gene matches. The CDR3 is made up of 14 amino acids.

The V and J genes are TRBV7-3 and TRBJ2-2, with unresolved D. V was shortened by 6 bases and J by 4 bases, with 12 bases between the two germline ends. Germline CDR1 SGHTA, CDR2 FQGTGA. The CDR3 is 14 amino acids. CDR3 DNA sequence: TGTGCCAGCAGTTTTTCCACTTCCACCGGGGAGCTGTTTTTT. Its protein is CASSFSTSTGELFF.

The chain joins TRBV4-2 to TRBJ1-2; D is unclear. Germline V gene sequence: CDR1 LGHNA, CDR2 YNFKEQ. V lost 3 bases, J lost 6 bases, and 26 bases lay in between. The CDR3 has 18 amino acids. The CDR3 nucleotides read TGTGCCAGCAGCCAGCCGCAGCACGGAGGGTATGTAGGAGATGGCTACACCTTC. Amino acids: CASSQPQHGGYVGDGYTF.

J is TRBJ2-1 and V is TRBV5-4, with 12 bases matching TRBD2. Germline V gives CDR1 SGHNT, CDR2 YYREEE (reference sequence). This CDR3 comprises 17 residues. The V and J ends lost 1 base and 12 bases, in that order; junction bases with no gene match: 14. The CDR3 loop reads CASSLRLAGVRGEGQFF. DNA of the CDR3: TGTGCCAGCAGCTTGCGACTAGCGGGAGTTCGGGGCGAAGGGCAGTTCTTC.

The CDR3 loop is CASSLARQETQYF. In DNA form, the CDR3 reads TGTGCCAGCAGCTTGGCGCGGCAAGAGACCCAGTACTTC. V usage is TRBV5-6 and J usage is TRBJ2-5; D is unclear. Germline V CDR1 and CDR2: SGHDT, YYEEEE. V lost 0 bases, J lost 2 bases, and 5 bases lay in between. The CDR3 sequence is 13 residues long.

The count of this clone is one. The V and J genes are TRBV9 and TRBJ1-1; D not certain. Between the trimmed V and J ends, which lost 4 bases and 4 bases, there was a span of 17 bases. Germline assignment: CDR1 SGDLS and CDR2 YYNGEE. The CDR3 spans 15 residues. CDR3 DNA: TGTGCCAGCAGCCTTTCGGGATTCCGGCCCACTGAAGCTTTCTTT. It is translated as CASSLSGFRPTEAFF.

This chain uses TRBV24-1 with TRBJ1-2; 11 bases fit TRBD1. The germline gives CDR1 KGHDR, CDR2 SFDVKD. Unmatched junction bases numbered 5, after V lost 2 bases and J lost 4 bases. The CDR3 consists of 16 residues. This CDR3 is CATSDSPGQGVYGYTF. The CDR3 region has the DNA TGTGCCACCAGTGATTCGCCGGGACAGGGGGTCTATGGCTACACCTTC.

J is TRBJ1-2 and V is TRBV27, with 8 bases lining up with TRBD1. This CDR3 contains 14 residues. Germline trimming cut 1 base from V and 3 bases from J; bases unmatched to any gene: 1. CDR1 and CDR2 from the germline V gene are MNHEY and SMNVEV (reference sequence). The CDR3 sequence: CASSLWTGHYGYTF. The CDR3 region has the DNA TGTGCCAGCAGTTTATGGACAGGGCACTATGGCTACACCTTC.

The chain combines TRBV6-5 with TRBJ1-6, with a weak D call TRBD1 (6 bases). Between the trimmed V and J ends, which lost 5 bases and 4 bases, there was a span of 12 bases. There are 15 residues in the CDR3. Germline assignment: CDR1 MNHEY and CDR2 SVGAGI. In nucleotides, the CDR3 is TGTGCCAGCAGTAGCAGGGGCCCATATAATTCACCCCTCCACTTT. This gives the protein CASSSRGPYNSPLHF.

V and J are TRBV10-3 and TRBJ1-2, with a possible D match to TRBD1 (6 bases). Germline loops: CDR1 ENHRY, CDR2 SYGVKD. This CDR3 is built from 13 residues. The V gene lost 7 bases and the J gene lost 4 bases, with 13 bases spanning the gap. The CDR3, as DNA: TGTGCCATCACTTTGGGCAGGGGCTATGGCTACACCTTC. This codes for CAITLGRGYGYTF.

The chain uses TRBV24-1 and TRBJ2-7; 10 bases align to TRBD1. CDR1 is KGHDR and CDR2 is SFDVKD in the germline V gene. The CDR3 consists of 14 residues. The J segment lost 7 bases and the V segment lost 3 bases, leaving 5 bases of the junction unmatched. CDR3: CATSDRTGGSEQYF. The CDR3 DNA follows: TGTGCCACCAGTGATCGGACAGGGGGGAGTGAGCAGTACTTC.

The V call is TRBV5-1, the J call TRBJ2-3, with TRBD1 matching over 7 bases. The CDR3 is 15 residues long. V trimming: 4 bases; J trimming: 1 base; junction bases outside the gene matches: 6. The germline V gene has CDR1 SGHRS and CDR2 YFSETQ. The DNA for the CDR3 is TGCGCCAGCAGCCCCGGGACAGTCCGCACAGATACGCAGTATTTT. It encodes CASSPGTVRTDTQYF. Drawing the rest from reference TRBV5-1 and TRBJ2-3, the complete variable domain is KAGVTQTPRYLIKTRGQQVTLSCSPISGHRSVSWYQQTPGQGLQFLFEYFSETQRNKGNFPGRFSGRQFSNSRSEMNVSTLELGDSALYLCASSPGTVRTDTQYFGPGTRLTVL.

The rearrangement links TRBV18 to TRBJ2-7; D might be TRBD2 (6 bases). Trimming took off 2 bases at V and 1 base at J, with 12 bases between the two ends. The CDR3 extends over 15 amino acids. The germline V gene has CDR1 KGHSH and CDR2 LQKENI. The CDR3: CASSPGEAGSYEQYF. The CDR3 bases are TGTGCCAGCTCACCAGGGGAGGCGGGATCCTACGAGCAGTACTTC.

The chain uses TRBV30 and TRBJ1-6, with 7 nucleotides matching TRBD1. The CDR3 length is 13 residues. Germline-derived CDR1 and CDR2 are GTSNPN and SVGIG (reference sequence). The V segment lost 7 bases and the J segment 14 bases; nucleotides outside the gene matches: 14. CDR3 coding DNA: TGTGCCTTTGTCCTGCCAGGGGGTTCCTCCCTCCACTTT. This encodes CAFVLPGGSSLHF.

The rearrangement links TRBV19 to TRBJ1-5; no firm D call. With 3 bases removed from V and 5 bases from J, the gap between germline ends came to 17 bases. The germline V gene has CDR1 LNHDA and CDR2 SQIVND (reference sequence). The CDR3 has 16 residues. CDR3 coding DNA: TGTGCCAGTAGTATCCTGCGAGTTCAGAGGGATCAGCCCCAGCATTTT. This translates into CASSILRVQRDQPQHF.

The chain uses TRBV10-3 and TRBJ2-7, with TRBD1 matching over 8 bases. The J segment lost 3 bases and the V segment lost 2 bases, leaving 3 bases of the junction unmatched. The CDR3 length is 14 residues. Germline V gene sequence: CDR1 ENHRY, CDR2 SYGVKD. CDR3: CAISENRGFYEQYF. DNA of the CDR3: TGTGCCATCAGTGAGAACAGGGGGTTCTACGAGCAGTACTTC.

This clone was seen more than once but under ten times. The V gene is TRBV12-3 or TRBV12-4, the J gene TRBJ1-2; the D gene is possibly TRBD1 (5 bases). With 10 bases removed from V and 4 bases from J, the gap between germline ends came to 10 bases. This CDR3 contains 11 residues. This CDR3 reads CATGGLYGYTF. Here the CDR3 DNA reads TGTGCCACCGGGGGTCTCTATGGCTACACCTTC.

This clone was observed a single time. V usage is TRBV6-5 and J usage is TRBJ2-7, with 8 positions matching TRBD1. The length of the CDR3 is 14 residues. Trimming cost V 0 bases and J 2 bases; bases outside gene matches: 0. The germline gives CDR1 MNHEY, CDR2 SVGAGI. CDR3 protein: CASSYSTGAYEQYV. The CDR3, as DNA: TGTGCCAGCAGTTACTCGACAGGGGCCTACGAGCAGTACGTC.

This chain joins TRBV24-1 and TRBJ2-3; possible D gene TRBD1, 6 bases. V was pared by 3 bases and J by 2 bases, with 11 bases between. CDR1 KGHDR and CDR2 SFDVKD come from the germline V gene. The CDR3 loop spans 15 amino acids. The CDR3, as DNA: TGTGCCACCAGTGATGGGGGCGCCCACACAGATACGCAGTATTTT. Translated: CATSDGGAHTDTQYF.

The CDR3: CAIRDRGANEKLFF. CDR3 bases: TGTGCCATCAGGGACAGGGGTGCTAATGAAAAACTGTTTTTT. The chain recombines TRBV10-3 with TRBJ1-4; 9 bases line up with TRBD1. J gave up 3 bases and V 6 bases, and 2 bases lay outside the gene matches. The CDR3 covers 14 residues. The germline gives CDR1 ENHRY, CDR2 SYGVKD.

V gene TRBV7-2 combines with J gene TRBJ2-7; D not resolved. V dropped 5 bases and J dropped 5 bases, with 16 bases sitting between them. From germline, CDR1 is SGHTA and CDR2 FQGNSA. The CDR3 spans 14 residues. The chain's CDR3 is CASSHGATPHEQYV. CDR3 DNA: TGTGCCAGCAGCCATGGAGCCACCCCGCACGAGCAGTACGTC.

V usage is TRBV4-1 and J usage is TRBJ2-3, with 7 bases identical to TRBD2. The CDR3 sequence is 17 residues long. After removal of 4 bases from V and 4 bases from J, the junction contained 14 bases not matched to a gene. Germline-derived CDR1 and CDR2 are MGHRA and YSYEKL. The CDR3 spells CASSRQPRDYRPDTQYF. The CDR3 DNA is TGCGCCAGCAGCCGCCAGCCCCGGGACTACAGGCCAGATACGCAGTATTTT.

This clone was detected only once. No conserved phenylalanine or tryptophan ends this CDR3, so it is likely a read error. No DNA is shown, since the ends of the CDR3 on it are uncertain; the CDR3 is the one TCRdb lists. The chain employs TRBV11-2 and TRBJ2-7; the table calls TRBD2, which could not be checked here. CDR1 is SGHAT, CDR2 FQNNGV, per germline. Ends included, the CDR3 has 13 residues. CDR3 residues: CASSLGGGQEGIL.

The rearrangement uses TRBV5-1 and TRBJ1-1, with a weak D call TRBD1 (6 bases). The V end was cut by 3 bases, the J end by 4 bases, with 13 bases between. CDR3 length: 14 amino acids. In germline, CDR1 is SGHRS, CDR2 YFSETQ. In DNA form, the CDR3 reads TGCGCCAGCAGCTACAGGGAAGGGGCCACTGAAGCTTTCTTT. Protein sequence: CASSYREGATEAFF. The entire variable domain, with the rest obtained from reference TRBV5-1 and TRBJ1-1, is as follows: KAGVTQTPRYLIKTRGQQVTLSCSPISGHRSVSWYQQTPGQGLQFLFEYFSETQRNKGNFPGRFSGRQFSNSRSEMNVSTLELGDSALYLCASSYREGATEAFFGQGTRLTVV.

The V and J genes are TRBV19 and TRBJ2-1; 7 nucleotides align to TRBD1. Trimming removed 4 bases from V and 2 bases from J; junction bases left unmatched: 14. The length of the CDR3 is 18 residues. Germline CDR1 reads LNHDA; CDR2 reads SQIVND (reference sequence). The CDR3 region has the DNA TGTGCCAGTAGTACCCACTTATACAGGGGATCCCCCTACAATGAGCAGTTCTTC. Protein: CASSTHLYRGSPYNEQFF.

The chain combines TRBV11-2 with TRBJ1-2, with D unresolved. This CDR3 region has 14 residues. Trimming took off 6 bases at V and 4 bases at J, with 15 bases between the two ends. CDR1 SGHAT and CDR2 FQNNGV come from the germline V gene. DNA of the CDR3: TGTGCCAGCAGTTCAAGGACTGATCTCTATGGCTACACCTTC. Protein product: CASSSRTDLYGYTF.

The chain carries TRBV24-1 and TRBJ2-2, with D perhaps TRBD2 (5 bases). Germline CDR1 KGHDR, CDR2 SFDVKD. This CDR3 contains 13 residues. V lost 4 bases and J lost 6, with 8 bases in between. For the CDR3, the DNA is TGTGCCACCAGTGAACTAGGGTCCGGGGAGCTGTTTTTT. Amino acid sequence: CATSELGSGELFF.